The text below deals with one T cell receptor (beta chain). Its antigen is as yet unknown. Different DNA sequences within this sample yield the same CDR3. cDNA synthesis used the whole RNA isolate, giving expressed TCRB sequences. Around 4 million reads per sample were averaged for naive, central memory and regulatory samples. Data came from immunoSEQ multiplex PCR; TCRdb stores just in-frame clones and leaves some out. Here the sample spans about 390,000 clones, over 8.5% being singletons. The data are from a study of beta chain features in type 1 diabetes. Study-wide results and caveats: A moderate, significant TCRB CDR3 shortening appeared in type 1 diabetes across four CD4+ subsets.

The CDR3 runs to 15 residues. V shed 2 bases and J shed 0 bases, with 11 bases lying between them. CDR1 MNHNY and CDR2 SVGAGI come from the germline V gene (reference sequence). Sequenced input: central memory CD4+ T cells from blood. V is TRBV6-6 and J is TRBJ2-7, with D perhaps TRBD2 (5 bases). The receptor's source is a man aged 25-40 years with type 1 diabetes. CDR3 loop: CASSYAGESSYEQYF. CDR3 sequence (DNA): TGTGCCAGCAGTTACGCGGGCGAAAGCTCCTACGAGCAGTACTTC.